The clone carrying this T cell receptor beta chain was recorded once. Generated by immunoSEQ multiplex PCR, the TCRdb table keeps only in-frame clones and is missing some. This sample carries over 80,000 clones, around 87% of them seen once, and the ten largest clones take 4.5% to 5.5%. Looked up from germline, CDR1 is MNHEY and CDR2 is SMNVEV (reference sequence). Trimming shortened V by 5 bases and J by 5 bases, and 7 bases separated the two germline ends. The CDR3 is 11 residues long. The sample belongs to a study of OX40 agonist ivuxolimab in advanced cancers. The sequenced sample was CD4+ or CD8+ T cells sorted from blood, obtained in a trial of the OX40 agonist ivuxolimab. V gene TRBV27 combines with J gene TRBJ2-7; the D gene could be TRBD1 or TRBD2 (5 bases each). This sequence was found in an adult with an advanced solid tumor such as melanoma, head and neck, liver or kidney cancer. In DNA, the CDR3 is TGTGCCAGCAGTCAGGGACACGAGCAGTACTTC. Its translation is CASSQGHEQYF.